Listed below are T cell receptor beta chains from one sample, sequenced in a study of CD8 T cells in ankylosing spondylitis. One entry per CDR3 protein results from TCRdb running MiXCR on the 5' RACE reads. The sample has about 130,000 distinct CDR3 sequences; roughly a tenth are singletons. The sequenced sample was blood, either unsorted or a sorted T cell fraction (not recorded which). The receptors stem from a male donor with ankylosing spondylitis or in good health (not recorded which). Each CDR3 is given with its conserved first and last residue. The order of the fields is D gene, V gene, clone size, J gene, CDR3 DNA, CDR3 protein. The D gene is left open where the match is weak. For some rows the clone size is stated as once, few or many, or as a class when expanded; others skip it.

>.|TRBV7-2|few|TRBJ2-3
TGTGCCAGCAGCTTCTCGGCAGGGGATCCTACAGATACGCAGTATTTT
CASSFSAGDPTDTQYF
>TRBD2|TRBV6-1|many|TRBJ2-3
TGTGCCAGCAGTGAAGCATTAGCGGGAGGCACAGATACGCAGTATTTT
CASSEALAGGTDTQYF
>TRBD2|TRBV7-8|few|TRBJ2-1
TGTGCCAGCAGCCGGGGACTAGCGGCAGACAAAGGCTGGCAGTTCTTC
CASSRGLAADKGWQFF
>.|TRBV11-2|many|TRBJ2-5
TGTGCCAGCAGCTTAACACAGATACAAGAGACCCAGTACTTC
CASSLTQIQETQYF
>TRBD1|TRBV25-1|.|TRBJ1-2
TGTGCCAGCAGTGTGACGACAGGGCGCGATGGCTACACCTTC
CASSVTTGRDGYTF
>TRBD2|TRBV6-2/TRBV6-3|.|TRBJ2-7
TGTGCCAGCAGTCTTACTAGCGGTCGATCCCTCGAGCAGTACTTC
CASSLTSGRSLEQYF
>.|TRBV5-1|few|TRBJ2-5
TGCGCCAGCAGCTTGGTGGGAGACCAAGAGACCCAGTACTTC
CASSLVGDQETQYF
>TRBD2|TRBV20-1|many|TRBJ2-3
TGCAGTGCTAGACCCTCCGGGACTAGAAGCGCAGATACGCAGTATTTT
CSARPSGTRSADTQYF
>TRBD2|TRBV20-1|many|TRBJ2-1
TGCAGTGCTAGAGATCCCAGCGGGAGGGCTGTTGAGCAGTTCTTC
CSARDPSGRAVEQFF
>TRBD2|TRBV7-3|many|TRBJ2-1
TGTGCCAGCAGCTTTCTAGCGGCCTCCTACAATGAGCAGTTCTTC
CASSFLAASYNEQFF
>.|TRBV11-2|many|TRBJ2-7
TGTGCCAGCAGCTCCTCGATCTCCTACGAGCAGTACTTC
CASSSSISYEQYF
>.|TRBV5-5|many|TRBJ2-2
TGTGCCAGCAGCCCCTGGTGGACAACGAACACCGGGGAGCTGTTTTTT
CASSPWWTTNTGELFF
>.|TRBV7-9|.|TRBJ2-3
TGTGCCAGCAGCTTGCCCTGGTTGGAAAGCACAGATACGCAGTATTTT
CASSLPWLESTDTQYF
>TRBD2|TRBV3-1|.|TRBJ2-1
TGTGCCAGCAGCCAAGAAGGGGGGTCCGGACTAGCTGAGCAGTTCTTC
CASSQEGGSGLAEQFF
>.|TRBV11-2|many|TRBJ2-1
TGTGCCAGCAGCCCCTCCACTACCTCCTACAATGAGCAGTTCTTC
CASSPSTTSYNEQFF
>TRBD1|TRBV28|.|TRBJ2-1
TGTGCCAGCAGTGTTGGACAGGGCTCCTACAATGAGCAGTTCTTC
CASSVGQGSYNEQFF